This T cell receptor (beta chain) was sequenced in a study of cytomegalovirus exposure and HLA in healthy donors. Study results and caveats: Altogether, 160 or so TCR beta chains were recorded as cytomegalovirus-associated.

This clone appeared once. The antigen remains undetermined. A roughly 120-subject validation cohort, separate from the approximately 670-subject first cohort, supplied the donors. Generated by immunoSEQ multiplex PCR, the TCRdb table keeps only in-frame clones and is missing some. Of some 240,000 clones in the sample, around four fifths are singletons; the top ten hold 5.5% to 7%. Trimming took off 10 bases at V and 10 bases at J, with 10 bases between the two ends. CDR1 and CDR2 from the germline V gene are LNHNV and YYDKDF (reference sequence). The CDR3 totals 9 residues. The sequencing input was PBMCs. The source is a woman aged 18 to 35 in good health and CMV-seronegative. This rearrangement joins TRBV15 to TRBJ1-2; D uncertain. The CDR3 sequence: CASNSYYTF. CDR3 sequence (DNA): TGTGCCAGTAACTCGTACTACACCTTC.